This TCR beta chain comes out of a study of cytomegalovirus exposure and HLA in healthy donors. Study-level background: The approximately 120 million unique TCR beta sequences, from 150 million to 200 million T cells, were found by an earlier analysis.

The PCR contained 60 Vbeta and 13 Jbeta primers. Using immunoSEQ multiplex PCR, the repertoire was profiled, and TCRdb retains in-frame clones only, with some absent. The repertoire holds about 90,000 clones, with roughly 72% as singletons. Study-wide results and limits: A missense variant in DCLRE1C was later tied to TCR beta V- and J-gene trimming. Whilst most TCR sequences proved rare, a subset of public TCRs occurred across many donors. Roughly uniform depth of sequencing across donors was assumed in presence/absence analyses.

This CDR3 region has 13 residues. CDR1 is SGHNT, CDR2 YENEEA, per germline. V gave up 1 base and J gave up 7 bases, with 10 bases separating them. Turning to this clone: Its antigen is unidentified.

This TCR came from a man aged 25 to 40 in good health and CMV-seropositive. The specimen sequenced was PBMCs. The chain combines TRBV11-3 with TRBJ1-1; weak D call: TRBD1 (6 bases). CDR3 sequence (DNA): TGTGCCAGCAGCTTAGGCGGCAGGGGTGAAGCTTTCTTT. It is translated as CASSLGGRGEAFF.